A selection of T cell receptor beta chains follows, all from one sample in a study of OX40 agonist ivuxolimab in advanced cancers. Clones were read by immunoSEQ multiplex PCR, and TCRdb kept only the in-frame ones, dropping some. The sample lists fewer than 100,000 clones, over 85% occurring once. The sample here was CD4+ or CD8+ T cells sorted from blood, taken in a trial of the OX40 agonist ivuxolimab. The receptor set was obtained from an adult with an advanced solid tumor such as melanoma, head and neck, liver or kidney cancer. The CDR3 runs from the conserved cysteine through the conserved F or W. D genes are given only for firm matches. A clone size is listed for some rows: how often the clone was seen (once, few, many), or a class if it is expanded.

d_gene,abundance,j_gene,v_gene,CDR3nt,CDR3aa
.,.,TRBJ2-1,TRBV5-6,TGTGCCAGCAGCATGTGGGGCGGGGGCCCGTACAATGAGCAGTTCTTC,CASSMWGGGPYNEQFF
.,.,TRBJ2-7,TRBV7-9,TGTGCCAGCAGCTTAGGGGCAGGCCCCTCCTACGAGCAGTACTTC,CASSLGAGPSYEQYF
.,once,TRBJ2-2,TRBV5-6,TGTGCCAGCAGCCCCAGATGGGGGGAGCTGTTTTTT,CASSPRWGELFF
TRBD1,.,TRBJ2-2,TRBV6-5,TGTGCCAGCAGTTACTCGGACAGGGTGAAGCTGTTTTTT,CASSYSDRVKLFF
TRBD2,few,TRBJ2-1,TRBV7-9,TGTGCCAGCAGCCCCTCCCGACTAGCGGGGATCTACAATGAGCAGTTCTTC,CASSPSRLAGIYNEQFF
.,.,TRBJ2-2,TRBV10-1,TGCGCCAGCAGCTCGACTAGTACCGGGGAGCTGTTTTTT,CASSSTSTGELFF
.,.,TRBJ2-7,TRBV6-1,TGTGCCAGCGAGGAGAAAGGGGGCTACGAGCAGTACTTC,CASEEKGGYEQYF
.,once,TRBJ2-6,TRBV6-5,TGTGCCAGCAGTTACGTGGCATATGGGGCCAACGTCCTGACTTTC,CASSYVAYGANVLTF
.,.,TRBJ2-5,TRBV6-5,TGTGCCAGCAGTTACTTATTATCTGCGGGGACCCAGTACTTC,CASSYLLSAGTQYF
TRBD1,.,TRBJ2-7,TRBV5-1,TGCGCCAGCAGCCCCGTGTCGGGACAGGGAGCCTACGAGCAGTACTTC,CASSPVSGQGAYEQYF
.,.,TRBJ2-3,TRBV13,TGTGCCAGCAGCTCCCAGGGGATGAGCACAGATACGCAGTATTTT,CASSSQGMSTDTQYF
TRBD2,.,TRBJ2-5,TRBV6-5,TGTGCCAGCAGTTATCGGGGAGGGATACCCCAAGAGACCCAGTACTTC,CASSYRGGIPQETQYF
.,.,TRBJ1-5,TRBV19,TGTGCCAGTAGTATCGCAAATCAGCCCCAGCATTTT,CASSIANQPQHF
.,.,TRBJ2-3,TRBV12-5,TGTGCTAGTGCCTGGAGGGCGGGGAAAGGCACAGATACGCAGTATTTT,CASAWRAGKGTDTQYF
TRBD1,few,TRBJ1-1,TRBV9,TGTGCCAGCAGCGGACAGGGGGCGAGCACTGAAGCTTTCTTT,CASSGQGASTEAFF
.,.,TRBJ2-1,TRBV7-3,TGTGCCAGCAGCCCTTCGATCGGGAGTAATGAGCAGTTCTTC,CASSPSIGSNEQFF
.,.,TRBJ2-5,TRBV10-3,TGTGCCATCAGTGAGACAAAGGGGTCGGGGGAGACCCAGTACTTC,CAISETKGSGETQYF
.,.,TRBJ2-1,TRBV5-4,TGTGCCAGCAGCTTGGACAGAGCCAATGAGCAGTTCTTC,CASSLDRANEQFF
.,.,TRBJ2-1,TRBV2,TGTGCCAGCAGTGAATCTCGGAGGGGGAGCTCCTACAATGAGCAGTTCTTC,CASSESRRGSSYNEQFF
.,.,TRBJ2-7,TRBV12-5,TGTGCTAGTGCAGAGTACTACGAGCAGTACTTC,CASAEYYEQYF
.,.,TRBJ1-4,TRBV27,TGTGCCAGCAGTTTTACATCCGCGAAGAAACTGTTTTTT,CASSFTSAKKLFF
.,.,TRBJ2-2,TRBV6-1,TGTGCCAGCAGTGGTAGGCCAAATGCGAACACCGGGGAGCTGTTTTTT,CASSGRPNANTGELFF
.,.,TRBJ1-4,TRBV4-3,TGCGCCAGCAGCCACGACCTACACCAGGAAACTAATGAAAAACTGTTTTTT,CASSHDLHQETNEKLFF
TRBD2,.,TRBJ2-2,TRBV7-7,TGTGCCAGCAGCCCCTCCTCTAGCGGCCAGAACACCGGGGAGCTGTTTTTT,CASSPSSSGQNTGELFF
.,.,TRBJ2-3,TRBV27,TGTGCCAGCAGTTTGCGCCCTGCAGCCAAAGATACGCAGTATTTT,CASSLRPAAKDTQYF
.,.,TRBJ1-2,TRBV29-1,TGCAGCGCCCCCACCCAACAGGGATCAGGCTATGGCTACACCTTC,CSAPTQQGSGYGYTF
TRBD1,.,TRBJ2-1,TRBV19,TGTGCCAGTACCCTTGAAGGGGGCGCCTACAATGAGCAGTTCTTC,CASTLEGGAYNEQFF
.,.,TRBJ2-1,TRBV7-8,TGTGCCAGCAGCTTAGGGGTCCACAGGGATTACAATGAGCAGTTCTTC,CASSLGVHRDYNEQFF
.,few,TRBJ1-1,TRBV28,TGTGCCAGCAGTCGGTACACTGAAGCTTTCTTT,CASSRYTEAFF
.,.,TRBJ1-2,TRBV27,TGTGCCAGCAGTGCAGGGGTCGGCTATGGCTACACCTTC,CASSAGVGYGYTF
TRBD1,.,TRBJ2-2,TRBV7-6,TGTGCCAGCAACCCCACGACAGGGCACATTAACACCGGGGAGCTGTTTTTT,CASNPTTGHINTGELFF
TRBD1,.,TRBJ1-2,TRBV6-5,TGTGCCAGCAGTGGCGGGACAGGGGCAAGTGGCTACACCTTC,CASSGGTGASGYTF
TRBD1,.,TRBJ2-7,TRBV4-3,TGCGCCAGCAGCCCCACTGACAGGGGGATTTACGAGCAGTACTTC,CASSPTDRGIYEQYF
.,.,TRBJ2-1,TRBV19,TGTGCCAGTAGTAGGGGCAATGAGCAGTTCTTC,CASSRGNEQFF
.,once,TRBJ1-5,TRBV2,TGTGCCAGCAGAACAGCTTATAGCAATCAGCCCCAGCATTTT,CASRTAYSNQPQHF
TRBD2,.,TRBJ2-1,TRBV13,TGTGCCAGCAGCTTAATACTAGCGGGAGAATACAATGAGCAGTTCTTC,CASSLILAGEYNEQFF
.,.,TRBJ1-1,TRBV10-1,TGCGCCAGCAGTGAGGGGAACACTGAAGCTTTCTTT,CASSEGNTEAFF
.,.,TRBJ1-2,TRBV4-3,TGCGCCAGCAGCCCGTCGGAAGCCAACTATGGCTACACCTTC,CASSPSEANYGYTF
.,few,TRBJ1-6,TRBV4-3,TGCGCCAGCAGCCAAAGAGCGAACGCACCCCTCCACTTT,CASSQRANAPLHF
.,.,TRBJ2-7,TRBV19,TGTGCCAGTAGTATTGGGCCAGTTAACGAGCAGTACTTC,CASSIGPVNEQYF
TRBD2,.,TRBJ2-1,TRBV4-1,TGCGCCAGCAGCCCGAGAGCGGGAATCAATGAGCAGTTCTTC,CASSPRAGINEQFF
.,.,TRBJ2-1,TRBV29-1,TGCAGCGTGGCGGGGGCGGGACTGATTCATGAGCAGTTCTTC,CSVAGAGLIHEQFF
.,few,TRBJ1-5,TRBV6-5,TGTGCCAGCGGGTATCAGCCCCAGCATTTT,CASGYQPQHF
.,.,TRBJ2-1,TRBV4-1,TGCGCCAGCAGCCCGGGGGACAGTTCCAATGAGCAGTTCTTC,CASSPGDSSNEQFF
.,.,TRBJ1-5,TRBV7-6,TGTGCCAGCAGCCCCGGCGTAAGTCAGCCCCAGCATTTT,CASSPGVSQPQHF
.,once,TRBJ1-2,TRBV10-2,TGCGCCAGCAGTGAGTCTGGGGGAGATGGCTACACCTTC,CASSESGGDGYTF
.,.,TRBJ2-1,TRBV27,TGTGCCAGCACAGGGGCAGGGGGGTACAATGAGCAGTTCTTC,CASTGAGGYNEQFF
TRBD1,.,TRBJ2-7,TRBV9,TGTGCCAGCAGCGTTGAGGACAGGAGCTCCTACGAGCAGTACTTC,CASSVEDRSSYEQYF
TRBD1,.,TRBJ2-7,TRBV6-6,TGTGCCAGCACCGAGACAGGGAACGAGCAGTACTTC,CASTETGNEQYF
.,few,TRBJ1-6,TRBV2,TGTGCCAGCAGTGAAGCCCTCCCGGGACACCTTAATAATTCACCCCTCCACTTT,CASSEALPGHLNNSPLHF
TRBD2,.,TRBJ2-5,TRBV7-2,TGTGCCAGCAGCTTAGTTGCGGGAGGGGGACAAGAGACCCAGTACTTC,CASSLVAGGGQETQYF
.,.,TRBJ2-7,TRBV11-2,TGTGCCAGCAGCTTAGCGGGACGCCATGGGGAGCAGTACTTC,CASSLAGRHGEQYF
.,.,TRBJ1-2,TRBV2,TGTGCCAGCAACGAGCAGGGCGCCTATGGCTACACCTTC,CASNEQGAYGYTF
.,.,TRBJ1-5,TRBV27,TGTGCCAGCAGTTCTCAGGGTCAGCCCCAGCATTTT,CASSSQGQPQHF
TRBD2,.,TRBJ2-4,TRBV5-1,TGCGCCAGCAGCTTGGTGACTAGCGGGAGGACCGGGGACATTCAGTACTTC,CASSLVTSGRTGDIQYF